This TCR beta chain was found in a study of Ad26.COV2.S vaccination and SARS-CoV-2 variants. Study results and caveats: Reported post-vaccination CD8+ and CD4+ T cell responses to spike showed substantial breadth. Participants in the vaccine arm had higher spike-specific TCR breadth; placebo recipients had lower.

The treatment here: roughly 20 received Ad26.COV2.S at low or high dose, single or two shots; a few received placebo; per-sample allocation not given. Specimens were obtained on day 63 following the first vaccine or placebo injection. An adult donor aged 18-55 years was enrolled in Boston. Built on an Ad26 vector, the vaccine expressed Wuhan-strain SARS-CoV-2 spike. CDR1 is LGHNA, CDR2 YNFKEQ, per germline. Deletions cut 0 bases from V and 5 bases from J, with 13 bases between. This CDR3 is 16 amino acids long. TCRdb's table, derived via immunoSEQ multiplex PCR, lists solely in-frame clones and lacks some. The table has around 450,000 clones, 80% to 90% seen once; the top ten hold under 2%. This clone was found once. As yet, its antigen is unknown.

The chain uses TRBV4-2 and TRBJ1-4; D might be TRBD1 (6 bases). Specimen: peripheral blood, collected in a trial of Ad26.COV2.S vaccine versus placebo. This receptor was obtained from a person aged 18-60 years who received the Ad26.COV2.S COVID-19 vaccine or a placebo. The CDR3 sequence is CASSQDGQPPNEKLFF. CDR3 coding DNA: TGTGCCAGCAGCCAAGACGGACAGCCTCCAAATGAAAAACTGTTTTTT.